The subject of this entry is one TCR beta chain. Its cognate antigen is unknown. This specimen belongs to a study of CD8+CD57+ T cells in acquired aplastic anemia. Findings of the study overall: Patients and controls shared some 30 CD8+ CDR3 sequences, highly expressed in patients. CD8+ Simpson's diversity in patients was not significantly different from that in controls.

It was genomic DNA that served as the template for profiling TCR beta VDJ and CDR3. TCRdb itself ran the reads through MiXCR, one entry per CDR3 protein. This sample carries about 160,000 distinct CDR3 sequences, around 43% of them seen once, and the ten largest clones take about 2.9%. Sequencing was done on patients that had shown CD8+CD57+ cell expansion by flow cytometry. No patient had been given any therapy when blood was sampled. The CDR3 runs 16 residues. V gave up 10 bases and J gave up 1 base, with 22 bases separating them. Germline assignment: CDR1 MGHDK and CDR2 SYGVNS. This clonotype was sampled from a human donor with aplastic anemia. The rearrangement joins TRBV25-1 to TRBJ1-2; perhaps TRBD1 as D (6 bases). The sequencing input was sorted CD4+, CD8+, or CD8+CD57+ T cells (not recorded which) from PBMCs. In DNA, the CDR3 is TGTGCCACTTTGATGGGGGGGCTAGGGATTAACTATGGCTACACCTTC. This encodes CATLMGGLGINYGYTF.